The 19 T cell receptor beta chains reported below all come from one sample, sequenced in a study of T cell repertoires in cytomegalovirus infection. TCRdb redid the calling of the reads with MiXCR, one entry per CDR3 protein. The table records roughly 860,000 distinct CDR3 sequences, about 30% of them present only once. Antigens of these TCRs are unknown. This sample comprised cultured CD8+ T cells from PBMCs, obtained from culture after CMV antigen stimulation. The origin of the receptors is a human donor in good health (CMV status not recorded). Some clones in this sample may be carry-over from other donors' samples.

This clonotype was counted only a few times. The rearrangement links TRBV6-1 to TRBJ2-1, with 12 bases matching TRBD2. Germline V gene data show CDR1 as MNHNS and CDR2 as SASEGT. Trimming took 5 bases from V and 10 from J; bases not matched to a gene: 3. The CDR3 is 13 amino acids. The CDR3 loop is CASSPGTSGEQFF. In DNA form, the CDR3 reads TGTGCCAGCAGTCCGGGGACTAGCGGGGAGCAGTTCTTC.

This clonotype appeared many times. This may arise from a read error, as a much more abundant clone is one base away. The V call is TRBV7-6, the J call TRBJ2-1, with TRBD2 matching over 10 bases. CDR3 length: 15 residues. The germline CDR1 and CDR2 sequences are SGHVS and FNYEAQ. Trimming took 4 bases from V and 2 from J; bases not matched to a gene: 2. CDR3 sequence: CASSWSGGAYNEQFF. CDR3 bases: TGTGCCAGCAGCTGGAGCGGGGGGGCCTACAATGAGCAGTTCTTC.

CDR3 sequence reads: CASSLVDRARTEAFF. The CDR3 coding sequence is TGTGCCAGCAGCCTGGTTGACAGGGCTCGCACTGAAGCTTTCTTT. The chain uses TRBV7-8 and TRBJ1-1; 7 bases are shared with TRBD1. V shed 5 bases, J shed 4 bases, and the junction held 10 bases outside the gene matches. This CDR3 is 15 amino acids long. Per the germline V gene, CDR1 is SGHVS and CDR2 is FQNEAQ.

This clonotype was detected many times. The V gene is TRBV5-4, the J gene TRBJ1-1; D unclear. V was trimmed by 5 bases and J by 1 base, leaving 3 bases between them. CDR1 is SGHNT and CDR2 is YYREEE in the germline V gene (reference sequence). This CDR3 contains 11 residues. The CDR3 nucleotides are TGTGCCAGCAGGACGAACACTGAAGCTTTCTTT. Its translation: CASRTNTEAFF. Combining the CDR3 with reference TRBV5-4 and TRBJ1-1 gives the whole variable domain ETGVTQSPTHLIKTRGQQVTLRCSSQSGHNTVSWYQQALGQGPQFIFQYYREEENGRGNFPPRFSGLQFPNYSSELNVNALELDDSALYLCASRTNTEAFFGQGTRLTVV.

There are many counts of this clonotype. The rearrangement joins TRBV7-9 to TRBJ1-1; TRBD1 aligns across 9 bases. V shed 7 bases, J shed 1 base, and the junction held 7 bases outside the gene matches. Germline lookup yields CDR1 SEHNR and CDR2 FQNEAQ (reference sequence). There are 15 residues in the CDR3. This CDR3 is CASISPGQGNTEAFF. The CDR3 DNA is TGTGCCAGCATCTCTCCGGGACAGGGGAACACTGAAGCTTTCTTT.

This chain uses TRBV19 with TRBJ2-3, with TRBD2 as a possible D gene (5 bases). V was shortened by 6 bases and J by 0 bases, with 13 bases between the two germline ends. Looked up from germline, CDR1 is LNHDA and CDR2 is SQIVND (reference sequence). This CDR3 is built from 15 residues. DNA for the CDR3: TGTGCCAGTAGCCCTATCGGGGAAAGCACAGATACGCAGTATTTT. It translates to CASSPIGESTDTQYF.

J is TRBJ1-1 and V is TRBV11-3, with 8 nucleotides matching TRBD1. The V gene's germline CDR1 is SGHNT and CDR2 YENEEA. Trimming cost V 5 bases and J 2 bases; bases outside gene matches: 7. CDR3 length: 15 amino acids. CDR3 sequence reads: CASSATGESNTEAFF. In nucleotides, the CDR3 is TGTGCCAGCAGCGCGACAGGGGAGAGCAACACTGAAGCTTTCTTT. Full variable domain (rest looked up from reference TRBV11-3 and TRBJ1-1): EAGVVQSPRYKIIEKKQPVAFWCNPISGHNTLYWYLQNLGQGPELLIRYENEEAVDDSQLPKDRFSAERLKGVDSTLKIQPAELGDSAVYLCASSATGESNTEAFFGQGTRLTVV.

This chain joins TRBV6-2 or TRBV6-3 and TRBJ2-6; TRBD2 is a possible D gene (7 bases). CDR1 is MNHEY, CDR2 SVGEGT, per germline. The CDR3 spans 16 residues. The ends were cut back, 2 bases at V and 4 bases at J, with 12 bases in the middle. CDR3: CASSYPRGAGANVLTF. CDR3 nucleotides: TGTGCCAGCAGTTACCCCCGGGGGGCGGGGGCCAACGTCCTGACTTTC.

This clonotype was seen a few times. The chain employs TRBV6-5 and TRBJ2-3, with 10 bases fitting TRBD2. Germline CDR1 is MNHEY and CDR2 is SVGAGI. The CDR3 covers 15 residues. Trimming cost V 7 bases and J 4 bases; bases outside gene matches: 8. The chain's CDR3 is CASTPGLAAPDTQYF. CDR3 nucleotides: TGTGCCAGCACGCCCGGACTAGCGGCCCCAGATACGCAGTATTTT.

This clonotype was detected a few times. The chain has TRBV7-8 and TRBJ1-1; no clear D. Between the trimmed V and J ends, which lost 3 bases and 1 base, there was a span of 9 bases. Looked up from germline, CDR1 is SGHVS and CDR2 is FQNEAQ. CDR3 size: 14 residues. The CDR3 is CASSFRSTNTEAFF. CDR3 DNA: TGTGCCAGCAGCTTTAGGAGTACGAACACTGAAGCTTTCTTT. Variable domain in full (rest from reference TRBV7-8 and TRBJ1-1): GAGVSQSPRYKVAKRGQDVALRCDPISGHVSLFWYQQALGQGPEFLTYFQNEAQLDKSGLPSDRFFAERPEGSVSTLKIQRTQQEDSAVYLCASSFRSTNTEAFFGQGTRLTVV.

This clonotype was seen more than once but under ten times. The rearrangement uses TRBV15 and TRBJ1-6, with 8 bases identical to TRBD1. CDR1 and CDR2 from the germline V gene are LNHNV and YYDKDF (reference sequence). V gave up 3 bases and J gave up 10 bases; unmatched junction bases: 5. The CDR3 spans 14 residues. CDR3 sequence: CATSSDRGRSPLHF. CDR3 DNA sequence: TGTGCCACCAGCAGCGACAGGGGACGATCACCCCTCCACTTT.

This clonotype was seen more than once but under ten times. The J gene is TRBJ2-2, the V gene TRBV19; possible D gene TRBD2, 5 bases. Germline CDR1 LNHDA, CDR2 SQIVND (reference sequence). Trimming cost V 2 bases and J 1 base, with 8 bases left between them. The CDR3 sequence is 15 residues long. The CDR3 protein is CASSISGRNTGELFF. In DNA form, the CDR3 reads TGTGCCAGTAGTATATCGGGGAGGAACACCGGGGAGCTGTTTTTT. Full variable domain (rest looked up from reference TRBV19 and TRBJ2-2): DGGITQSPKYLFRKEGQNVTLSCEQNLNHDAMYWYRQDPGQGLRLIYYSQIVNDFQKGDIAEGYSVSREKKESFPLTVTSAQKNPTAFYLCASSISGRNTGELFFGEGSRLTVL.

The chain recombines TRBV29-1 with TRBJ2-7; D possibly uses TRBD1 or TRBD2 (5 bases each). From germline, CDR1 is SQVTM and CDR2 ANQGSEA. Trimming stripped 0 bases from V and 2 bases from J, with 17 bases between. CDR3 size: 16 residues. This CDR3 reads CSVEDQGDIAPYEQYF. CDR3 DNA: TGCAGCGTTGAAGATCAGGGAGACATCGCCCCCTACGAGCAGTACTTC.

In this sample, this clonotype turned up a few times. The chain joins TRBV6-1 to TRBJ2-2; D is ambiguous. This CDR3 has 11 residues. CDR1 is MNHNS, CDR2 SASEGT, per germline. V lost 6 bases and J 9 bases, leaving 8 bases between the germline ends. CDR3 sequence (DNA): TGTGCCAGCAGCCAGCCCTGGGAGCTGTTTTTT. This encodes CASSQPWELFF.

This clonotype was seen more than once but under ten times. This chain connects TRBV19 to TRBJ2-1; D is undetermined. V was pared by 4 bases and J by 2 bases, with 9 bases between. Germline lookup yields CDR1 LNHDA and CDR2 SQIVND (reference sequence). This CDR3 is built from 14 residues. This chain's CDR3 is CASSTTSTYNEQFF. CDR3 sequence (DNA): TGTGCCAGTAGTACGACGTCGACCTACAATGAGCAGTTCTTC.

The chain uses TRBV6-5 and TRBJ2-1; D possibly matches TRBD1 or TRBD2 (6 bases each). V lost 0 bases, J lost 9 bases, and 18 bases lay in between. Germline values: CDR1 MNHEY, CDR2 SVGAGI. The CDR3 is 16 amino acids. CDR3 nucleotide sequence: TGTGCCAGCAGTTACTCGATCCGGGGTCCGGGGGCTGAGCAGTTCTTC. The encoded protein is CASSYSIRGPGAEQFF.

This clonotype was seen many times. The V call is TRBV12-3 or TRBV12-4, the J call TRBJ1-1, with D unresolved. V lost 2 bases and J 3 bases, leaving 7 bases between the germline ends. This CDR3 is built from 13 residues. CDR3 in DNA: TGTGCCAGCAGTTTACTTGCTTACACTGAAGCTTTCTTT. This encodes CASSLLAYTEAFF.

The rearrangement links TRBV7-9 to TRBJ2-1, with 7 bases identical to TRBD2. The CDR3 spans 12 residues. After removal of 8 bases from V and 8 bases from J, the junction contained 6 bases not matched to a gene. Germline CDR1 is SEHNR and CDR2 is FQNEAQ (reference sequence). The CDR3, as DNA: TGTGCCAGCCGGGGGGTCCCCCATGAGCAGTTCTTC. This encodes CASRGVPHEQFF. Full variable domain (missing parts from reference TRBV7-9 and TRBJ2-1): DTGVSQNPRHKITKRGQNVTFRCDPISEHNRLYWYRQTLGQGPEFLTYFQNEAQLEKSRLLSDRFSAERPKGSFSTLEIQRTEQGDSAMYLCASRGVPHEQFFGPGTRLTVL.

V usage is TRBV27 and J usage is TRBJ1-1; no clear D gene. Trimming shortened V by 0 bases and J by 1 base, and 9 bases separated the two germline ends. The CDR3 contains 15 residues. In germline, CDR1 is MNHEY, CDR2 SMNVEV (reference sequence). CDR3 loop: CASSLSLPENTEAFF. CDR3 nucleotide sequence: TGTGCCAGCAGTTTATCGCTGCCAGAGAACACTGAAGCTTTCTTT.